This is a list of T cell receptor beta chains from one sample in a study of T cells expressing NK-cell markers. TCRdb reprocessed the 5' RACE reads, with one entry per CDR3 protein and no DNA. The sample spans under 500,000 distinct CDR3 sequences; the ten largest clones claim 6% to 9.5%. The sequencing sample was made of blood T cells: a sorted CD56 or NKG2C T cell subset, CD4+ or CD8+ T cells, or bulk PBMC T cells (not recorded which). Receptors originate from a woman aged 18 to 75 in good health. The CDR3 runs from the conserved cysteine through the conserved F or W.

j_call cdr3_length v_call cdr3_aa
TRBJ1-2 17 TRBV5-1 CASSLRPGGRANYGYTF
TRBJ2-7 13 TRBV12-3/TRBV12-4 CASSLRHPGEQYF
TRBJ2-1 15 TRBV20-1 CSAPMGASGSNEQFF
TRBJ2-3 21 TRBV3-1 CASSQMLVGGAAQRPTDTQYF
TRBJ1-2 13 TRBV12-3/TRBV12-4 CASSLRGTYGYTF
TRBJ2-1 15 TRBV7-3 CASSPATSPYNEQFF
TRBJ2-1 17 TRBV3-1 CASSNPGASGRKGEQFF
TRBJ2-1 15 TRBV7-7 CASSATGGSYNEQFF
TRBJ2-1 15 TRBV12-3/TRBV12-4 CASSLSSSSYNEQFF
TRBJ2-1 13 TRBV7-2 CATRDQPPNEQFF
TRBJ2-3 14 TRBV12-3/TRBV12-4 CASDPLAGGDTQYF
TRBJ2-2 14 TRBV6-1 CASQPGANTGELFF
TRBJ2-1 17 TRBV7-2 CASSLQPFAVGADEQFF
TRBJ2-5 13 TRBV24-1 CATSDPTPETQYF
TRBJ2-3 16 TRBV6-5 CASRPLAGPGTDTQYF
TRBJ2-7 14 TRBV12-3/TRBV12-4 CASSLVGTGYEQYF
TRBJ1-5 14 TRBV12-3/TRBV12-4 CASSFLGMNQPQHF
TRBJ2-1 16 TRBV5-1 CASSPAGRSSYNEQFF
TRBJ2-4 16 TRBV7-2 CASSAGQAGGQNIQYF
TRBJ1-1 17 TRBV3-1 CASSPPRGLLRGTEAFF
TRBJ2-3 13 TRBV20-1 CSGPTQASDTQYF
TRBJ2-1 15 TRBV5-1 CASSLTGTSYNEQFF
TRBJ1-1 16 TRBV5-6 CASSSGQLVMNTEAFF
TRBJ2-3 14 TRBV18 CASTRTGGTDTQYF
TRBJ2-3 13 TRBV5-1 CASSPGPPDTQYF
TRBJ2-7 15 TRBV6-1 CASRERFRGAYEQYF
TRBJ2-2 15 TRBV5-4 CASSLDLAGVGELFF
TRBJ2-3 14 TRBV11-2 CASSSRGVADTQYF
TRBJ2-1 16 TRBV3-1 CASSQEIRELYNEQFF
TRBJ1-2 15 TRBV7-2 CACSLQPGANYGYTF
TRBJ2-1 15 TRBV7-2 CASSPAGLASNEQFF
TRBJ2-7 14 TRBV5-6 CASSLGTYSYEQYF
TRBJ2-2 13 TRBV19 CASRRQFTGELFF
TRBJ2-7 14 TRBV6-2/TRBV6-3 CASSYDSRSYEQYF
TRBJ1-1 16 TRBV25-1 CASSEWGQGVNTEAFF
TRBJ1-1 19 TRBV4-2 CASRSPQPSYTGAHTEAFF
TRBJ1-4 13 TRBV10-3 CAIRGPDGEKLFF
TRBJ2-7 13 TRBV25-1 CASSAHRAAEQYF
TRBJ2-1 15 TRBV5-4 CASSDGTSEYNEQFF
TRBJ2-5 15 TRBV7-2 CASSYQTSGTETQYF